The source of this T cell receptor beta chain is a study of CD8 T cells in Susac syndrome. Regarding the study as a whole: As acknowledged by the study, its TCR sequencing and HLA analysis included a relatively small number of individuals.

RNA totalling about 0.45 to 1 ug underwent reverse transcription with random hexamers. Coverage of TCR beta CDR3 amplification by immunoSEQ multiplex PCR extended to 54 Vbeta and 13 Jbeta. TCRdb re-called the immunoSEQ multiplex PCR reads with MiXCR, one entry per CDR3 protein. The sample includes tens of thousands of distinct CDR3 sequences, 95% of them seen just once. On this clonotype itself: The antigen is not known.

Germline CDR1 reads SNHLY; CDR2 reads FYNNEI. Trimming removed 8 bases at V and 0 bases at J, with 7 bases between. The CDR3 has 12 amino acids. V is TRBV2 and J is TRBJ1-1; D not resolved. The sequenced sample was CD8+ T cells from PBMCs. The receptor's source is a human donor with Susac syndrome. In DNA, the CDR3 is TGTGCCAGCGACGAAGTGAACACTGAAGCTTTCTTT. It codes for CASDEVNTEAFF. The variable domain in full, completed from reference TRBV2 and TRBJ1-1, reads EPEVTQTPSHQVTQMGQEVILRCVPISNHLYFYWYRQILGQKVEFLVSFYNNEISEKSEIFDDQFSVERPDGSNFTLKIRSTKLEDSAMYFCASDEVNTEAFFGQGTRLTVV.